The clone carrying this T cell receptor beta chain was picked up one time. The sample comes from a study of control samples from healthy donors and cancer patients. After removal of 2 bases from V and 3 bases from J, the junction contained 3 bases not matched to a gene. The germline V gene has CDR1 ENHRY and CDR2 SYGVKD. The CDR3 sequence is 15 residues long. The repertoire was sequenced with immunoSEQ multiplex PCR; TCRdb's copy has only in-frame clones and lacks some. The sample includes some 100,000 clones, approximately 84% of them seen just once. V gene TRBV10-3 combines with J gene TRBJ2-1; 8 bases align to TRBD2. Sequencing input: blood. The TCR comes from a woman aged 45 to 65 in good health. CDR3 bases: TGTGCCATCAGTGAGGGTAGCGGGGTCTACAATGAGCAGTTCTTC. Translation gives CAISEGSGVYNEQFF.